The sequence of this T cell receptor beta chain was determined in a study of blood T cell repertoires in COVID-19. About the study: Acute and convalescent COVID-19 samples came from the United States, Italy and Spain. T cells, B-cell-depleted T cells, or PBMCs provided the cDNA or gDNA that served as material.

In the study's own analysis: Nucleated cell counts were estimated from reference gene primer amplification. Data came from immunoSEQ multiplex PCR; TCRdb stores just in-frame clones and leaves some out. V, J and clone size were drawn from that table, and D and trimming were deduced from the DNA. Here the sample spans 200,000 to 300,000 clones, more than 90% being singletons. V dropped 1 base and J dropped 4 bases, with 17 bases sitting between them. Germline CDR1 is LGHNA and CDR2 is YSLEER. This CDR3 is 16 amino acids long. The chain links TRBV4-3 to TRBJ2-7; TRBD2 is a possible D gene (6 bases). Sample: peripheral blood. This TCR was recovered from a person between 18 and 35 years old with COVID-19, enrolled during active disease. For the CDR3, the DNA is TGCGCCAGCAGCCAAGGAGATCCGGGACTTTTTTACGAGCAGTACTTC. The encoded protein is CASSQGDPGLFYEQYF.